Below, 32 T cell receptor beta chains from the same sample are listed, as sequenced in a study of T cell responses to AZD1222 COVID-19 vaccine. Sequenced by immunoSEQ multiplex PCR; TCRdb stores in-frame clones only, minus some. The top ten clones hold approximately 0.64% of a sample with 150,000 to 200,000 clones, 85% to 95% of them seen once. Sequenced material: peripheral blood, taken on day 0 of AZD1222 vaccination. The source is an adult in good health.

The chain employs TRBV5-6 and TRBJ1-6, with TRBD1 matching over 9 bases. Looked up from germline, CDR1 is SGHDT and CDR2 is YYEEEE. CDR3 length equals 14 residues. Unmatched junction bases numbered 2, after V lost 3 bases and J lost 7 bases. The CDR3 DNA is TGTGCCAGCAGCTGGGGACAGGGAAATTCACCCCTCCACTTT. It encodes CASSWGQGNSPLHF.

This chain links TRBV5-4 with TRBJ1-3; TRBD1 is a possible D gene (6 bases). CDR3 length equals 13 residues. The V gene lost 4 bases and the J gene lost 4 bases, with 9 bases spanning the gap. Germline CDR1 and CDR2: SGHNT and YYREEE (reference sequence). The CDR3 nucleotides are TGTGCCAGCAGCACTGGGACAGGAAACACCATATATTTT. Amino acid sequence: CASSTGTGNTIYF.

This clone was seen only once. The chain combines TRBV11-1 with TRBJ1-6, with D possibly TRBD1 on 5 matching bases. Per the germline V gene, CDR1 is SGHAT and CDR2 is FQDESV (reference sequence). CDR3 length: 15 amino acids. V lost 5 bases to trimming and J lost 10 bases, with 18 bases between them. The CDR3 spells CASSAAPERDSPLHF. The CDR3, as DNA: TGTGCCAGCAGCGCAGCTCCCGAGAGGGACTCACCCCTCCACTTT.

This chain links TRBV5-6 with TRBJ1-6, with 9 nucleotides matching TRBD1. The J segment lost 10 bases and the V segment lost 4 bases, leaving 12 bases of the junction unmatched. The germline V gene encodes CDR1 SGHDT and CDR2 YYEEEE. CDR3 length: 16 amino acids. CDR3 amino acids: CASSALLQGAGSPLHF. In DNA form, the CDR3 reads TGTGCCAGCAGCGCGCTTCTACAGGGGGCGGGATCACCCCTCCACTTT.

The genes are TRBV12-3 or TRBV12-4 and TRBJ2-1; D ambiguous. Trimming shortened V by 5 bases and J by 5 bases, and 7 bases separated the two germline ends. The CDR3 has 12 residues. This chain's CDR3 is CASSPPNNEQFF. The CDR3 DNA reads TGTGCCAGCAGTCCCCCTAACAATGAGCAGTTCTTC.

The chain uses TRBV19 and TRBJ2-3; a possible D gene is TRBD2 (6 bases). Deletions cut 4 bases from V and 2 bases from J, with 16 bases between. The CDR3 loop spans 16 amino acids. Per germline, CDR1 LNHDA and CDR2 SQIVND (reference sequence). CDR3 coding DNA: TGTGCCAGTAGTAAGGGACTTAACCGCGACACAGATACGCAGTATTTT. It is translated as CASSKGLNRDTDTQYF.

V is TRBV11-2 and J is TRBJ1-2, with D uncertain. With 2 bases removed from V and 8 bases from J, the gap between germline ends came to 12 bases. The CDR3 runs 13 residues. The germline gives CDR1 SGHAT, CDR2 FQNNGV. CDR3 nucleotide sequence: TGTGCCAGCAGCTTATCGGCGCCGGCCGGCTACACCTTC. Its translation: CASSLSAPAGYTF.

J is TRBJ2-1 and V is TRBV5-1; no clear D gene. From germline, CDR1 is SGHRS and CDR2 YFSETQ. The CDR3 extends over 13 amino acids. The V end was cut by 0 bases, the J end by 6 bases, with 7 bases between. DNA for the CDR3: TGCGCCAGCAGCTTGGAGGTTGCCAATGAGCAGTTCTTC. It specifies CASSLEVANEQFF.

The CDR3 sequence is CASSRQSSYNSPLHF. CDR3 nucleotide sequence: TGTGCCAGCAGTAGACAGAGCTCCTATAATTCACCCCTCCACTTT. The chain combines TRBV2 with TRBJ1-6; D perhaps matches TRBD1 (5 bases). The CDR3 covers 15 residues. Trimming cost V 5 bases and J 0 bases, with 8 bases left between them. Germline V CDR1 and CDR2: SNHLY, FYNNEI.

This rearrangement joins TRBV30 to TRBJ1-2; D remains ambiguous. The CDR3 runs to 13 residues. Looked up from germline, CDR1 is GTSNPN and CDR2 is SVGIG (reference sequence). Trimming took off 7 bases at V and 2 bases at J, with 14 bases between the two ends. CDR3 bases: TGTGCCTCCCCTAGGTCACTAAACTATGGCTACACCTTC. Its translation: CASPRSLNYGYTF. Variable domain in full (rest from reference TRBV30 and TRBJ1-2): SQTIHQWPATLVQPVGSPLSLECTVEGTSNPNLYWYRQAAGRGLQLLFYSVGIGQISSEVPQNLSASRPQDRQFILSSKKLLLSDSGFYLCASPRSLNYGYTFGSGTRLTVV.

Concerning this clone itself: Other DNA sequences in the sample encode the same CDR3. The CDR3 nucleotides are TGTGCCAGCAGTTTGGGCCCGAACACTGAAGCTTTCTTT. Residues: CASSLGPNTEAFF. This chain links TRBV12-3 or TRBV12-4 with TRBJ1-1, with D unclear. The CDR3 extends over 13 amino acids. Trimming cost V 3 bases and J 1 base, with 6 bases left between them.

The gene calls are TRBV28 and TRBJ1-2; D perhaps matches TRBD1 (5 bases). Per the germline V gene, CDR1 is MDHEN and CDR2 is SYDVKM. Trimming removed 7 bases at V and 8 bases at J, with 23 bases between. CDR3 length: 15 amino acids. CDR3 sequence: CASKRKAGRAIGYTF. CDR3 DNA sequence: TGTGCCAGCAAAAGAAAGGCAGGGCGAGCTATCGGCTACACCTTC.

The genes are TRBV5-5 and TRBJ1-6, with TRBD1 matching 7 bases. The ends lost 4 bases at V and 6 bases at J; junction bases unmatched: 7. The CDR3 is made up of 15 amino acids. CDR1 and CDR2 (germline): SGHKS, YYEKEE (reference sequence). The CDR3 bases are TGTGCCAGCAGCACACAGGGGATTTTTAATTCACCCCTCCACTTT. This sequence encodes CASSTQGIFNSPLHF.

The CDR3 region is CATSAAQKPYTDTQYF. The CDR3 coding sequence is TGTGCCACCAGCGCCGCCCAAAAGCCATACACAGATACGCAGTATTTT. The chain combines TRBV15 with TRBJ2-3, with D hard to call. Germline assignment: CDR1 LNHNV and CDR2 YYDKDF (reference sequence). V lost 5 bases and J lost 2, with 17 bases in between. This CDR3 comprises 16 residues.

V usage is TRBV10-3 and J usage is TRBJ1-4; no clear D gene. V dropped 4 bases and J dropped 5 bases, with 2 bases sitting between them. Per germline, CDR1 ENHRY and CDR2 SYGVKD. The CDR3 totals 11 residues. DNA for the CDR3: TGTGCCATCAGTGTAAATGAAAAACTGTTTTTT. This sequence encodes CAISVNEKLFF.

CDR3 nucleotide sequence: TGTGCCAGCAGCTGGGGACAGGTAAACACTGAAGCTTTCTTT. Protein product: CASSWGQVNTEAFF. The rearrangement joins TRBV7-2 to TRBJ1-1, with 8 bases identical to TRBD1. Germline V gives CDR1 SGHTA, CDR2 FQGNSA. CDR3 length: 14 residues. The V and J ends lost 4 bases and 2 bases, in that order; junction bases with no gene match: 3.

The chain employs TRBV6-5 and TRBJ2-2, with 7 bases lining up with TRBD1. Germline V lookup: CDR1 MNHEY, CDR2 SVGAGI. Trimming cost V 2 bases and J 4 bases; bases outside gene matches: 4. The CDR3 length is 15 residues. The CDR3: CASSYIRQGTGELFF. Written as DNA, the CDR3 is TGTGCCAGCAGTTACATCCGACAGGGCACCGGGGAGCTGTTTTTT.

V is TRBV24-1 and J is TRBJ2-1; D might be TRBD2 (5 bases). The CDR3 has 18 amino acids. V was clipped by 2 bases and J by 11 bases, with 27 bases between them. The germline gives CDR1 KGHDR, CDR2 SFDVKD. CDR3 protein: CATSDSVDSARSLMKQFF. CDR3 DNA sequence: TGTGCCACCAGTGATTCCGTCGATAGCGCCCGATCCTTAATGAAGCAGTTCTTC.

The chain carries TRBV11-2 and TRBJ2-5; perhaps TRBD2 as D (6 bases). From germline, CDR1 is SGHAT and CDR2 FQNNGV. This CDR3 is built from 13 residues. V lost 0 bases to trimming and J lost 5 bases, with 7 bases between them. The CDR3 loop is CASSLDGGETQYF. CDR3 bases: TGTGCCAGCAGCTTAGACGGAGGGGAGACCCAGTACTTC.

The chain has TRBV10-3 and TRBJ1-1, with D possibly being TRBD1 (6 bases). This CDR3 is 15 amino acids long. V gave up 5 bases and J gave up 8 bases, with 21 bases separating them. The germline V gene has CDR1 ENHRY and CDR2 SYGVKD. CDR3 sequence: CAISSSNRVLFEAFF. Here the CDR3 DNA reads TGTGCCATCAGTTCCAGTAACAGGGTCTTGTTCGAAGCTTTCTTT.

This rearrangement joins TRBV12-3 or TRBV12-4 to TRBJ2-1; possibly TRBD1 for D (5 bases). The CDR3 extends over 11 amino acids. With 6 bases removed from V and 5 bases from J, the gap between germline ends came to 5 bases. The CDR3 protein is CASSRDNEQFF. The CDR3 nucleotides read TGTGCCAGCAGCAGGGACAATGAGCAGTTCTTC.

This chain uses TRBV15 with TRBJ1-1; perhaps TRBD1 as D (5 bases). Germline V gives CDR1 LNHNV, CDR2 YYDKDF (reference sequence). The ends were cut back, 9 bases at V and 1 base at J, with 21 bases in the middle. The CDR3 is 16 residues long. The CDR3 sequence: CATTGTLLRSNTEAFF. CDR3 bases: TGTGCCACTACCGGGACCCTGTTGAGGTCGAACACTGAAGCTTTCTTT.

The CDR3 DNA is TGTGCCAGCAGCAGCTCTAGATCGGGGGATGGCTACACCTTC. Its protein is CASSSSRSGDGYTF. J is TRBJ1-2 and V is TRBV14; perhaps TRBD1 as D (5 bases). The CDR3 has 14 amino acids. With 5 bases removed from V and 6 bases from J, the gap between germline ends came to 16 bases. CDR1 is SGHDN, CDR2 FVKESK, per germline. Complete variable domain (other parts from reference TRBV14 and TRBJ1-2): EAGVTQFPSHSVIEKGQTVTLRCDPISGHDNLYWYRRVMGKEIKFLLHFVKESKQDESGMPNNRFLAERTGGTYSTLKVQPAELEDSGVYFCASSSSRSGDGYTFGSGTRLTVV.

The chain recombines TRBV2 with TRBJ1-1; TRBD1 matches 8 bases. Germline CDR1 SNHLY, CDR2 FYNNEI. This CDR3 region has 15 residues. Trimming at V came to 6 bases and at J to 1 base, leaving 7 bases not matched to a gene. CDR3 in amino acids: CASRLDRGGNTEAFF. CDR3 DNA: TGTGCCAGCAGACTTGACAGGGGAGGGAACACTGAAGCTTTCTTT.

The J gene is TRBJ1-1, the V gene TRBV29-1; D may be TRBD1 (5 bases). V was cut by 4 bases and J by 0 bases, with 12 bases left in between. Germline V gene sequence: CDR1 SQVTM, CDR2 ANQGSEA. CDR3 length: 14 amino acids. In DNA, the CDR3 is TGCAGCGTTGCCCTAGGGACCGTGAACACTGAAGCTTTCTTT. It codes for CSVALGTVNTEAFF.

The chain has TRBV12-5 and TRBJ2-1, with 11 bases fitting TRBD1. Germline V gene sequence: CDR1 LGHNT, CDR2 FRNRAP. The CDR3 is 15 amino acids. Unmatched junction bases numbered 4, after V lost 3 bases and J lost 6 bases. CDR3 loop: CASGLGTGGINEQFF. CDR3 DNA: TGTGCTAGTGGTTTAGGGACAGGGGGAATCAATGAGCAGTTCTTC.

V usage is TRBV27 and J usage is TRBJ1-5; no clear D gene. Trimming left V 0 bases short and J 4 bases short, with 4 bases between. Looked up from germline, CDR1 is MNHEY and CDR2 is SMNVEV (reference sequence). The CDR3 has 13 amino acids. The CDR3 region is CASSLSGNQPQHF. The DNA of the CDR3 is TGTGCCAGCAGTTTATCGGGGAATCAGCCCCAGCATTTT.

V gene TRBV27 combines with J gene TRBJ1-3; D remains ambiguous. The germline V gene has CDR1 MNHEY and CDR2 SMNVEV (reference sequence). The CDR3 runs to 18 residues. Trimming took off 2 bases at V and 0 bases at J, with 17 bases between the two ends. The CDR3 loop is CASSLKAPPSGSGNTIYF. The CDR3 nucleotides are TGTGCCAGCAGTTTAAAGGCCCCCCCTAGTGGCTCTGGAAACACCATATATTTT.

This chain joins TRBV6-1 and TRBJ2-2; maybe TRBD1 (5 bases). The V and J ends lost 2 bases and 0 bases respectively, with 7 bases between them. CDR3 size: 15 residues. Germline V gene data show CDR1 as MNHNS and CDR2 as SASEGT. The CDR3 protein is CASSEMGPNTGELFF. The CDR3 nucleotides read TGTGCCAGCAGTGAAATGGGGCCGAACACCGGGGAGCTGTTTTTT.

This clone was seen a single time. This chain joins TRBV7-2 and TRBJ1-3; D gene ambiguous. Germline values: CDR1 SGHTA, CDR2 FQGNSA. The CDR3 covers 14 residues. The V and J ends lost 3 bases and 0 bases respectively, with 6 bases between them. The CDR3 loop is CASSFYDSGNTIYF. CDR3 DNA: TGTGCCAGCAGCTTTTACGACTCTGGAAACACCATATATTTT.

This clone appeared a single time. The chain recombines TRBV29-1 with TRBJ1-4; D might be TRBD1 (6 bases). This CDR3 comprises 11 residues. CDR1 is SQVTM, CDR2 ANQGSEA, per germline. V lost 6 bases and J 5 bases, leaving 7 bases between the germline ends. This CDR3 reads CSVRGNEKLFF. The CDR3 region has the DNA TGCAGCGTCAGGGGAAATGAAAAACTGTTTTTT.

The V gene is TRBV5-1, the J gene TRBJ2-1, with 7 nucleotides matching TRBD2. The germline gives CDR1 SGHRS, CDR2 YFSETQ. V lost 7 bases, J lost 9 bases, and 13 bases stayed unmatched. This CDR3 has 14 residues. The CDR3 sequence is CASSGTGGSIEQFF. In nucleotides, the CDR3 is TGCGCCAGCTCCGGGACTGGCGGGAGTATTGAGCAGTTCTTC.